The 25 T cell receptor beta chains below all came from one sample that was sequenced in a study of cytomegalovirus exposure and HLA in healthy donors. Primers for the PCR totalled 60 Vbeta and 13 Jbeta. The assay was immunoSEQ multiplex PCR, and TCRdb's table has in-frame clones only and misses some. The sample has roughly 140,000 clones, roughly 82% seen once; the top ten hold 5.7%. The sequenced sample was PBMCs. These receptors came from a man aged 25-40 years in good health and CMV-seropositive.

This clone came up once. The rearrangement uses TRBV19 and TRBJ2-7; TRBD2 is a possible D gene (6 bases). This CDR3 spans 12 amino acids. Per germline, CDR1 LNHDA and CDR2 SQIVND (reference sequence). V dropped 6 bases and J dropped 3 bases, with 9 bases sitting between them. Here the CDR3 DNA reads TGTGCCAGTAGGGGAGGTCTCTACGAGCAGTACTTC. It specifies CASRGGLYEQYF.

This sequence joins TRBV7-6 and TRBJ2-7, with a possible D match to TRBD2 (5 bases). The CDR3 sequence is 13 residues long. Germline CDR1 reads SGHVS; CDR2 reads FNYEAQ. The germline V and J ends were trimmed by 1 base and 3 bases, with 7 bases remaining between them. The CDR3 sequence is CASSLDEGYEQYF. CDR3 nucleotide sequence: TGTGCCAGCAGCTTAGATGAGGGCTACGAGCAGTACTTC.

This chain links TRBV2 with TRBJ2-3; 9 nucleotides agree with TRBD1. The CDR3 length is 17 residues. Germline lookup yields CDR1 SNHLY and CDR2 FYNNEI. Trimming removed 3 bases from V and 2 bases from J; junction bases left unmatched: 9. CDR3 in amino acids: CASSDFPDRGNTDTQYF. Here the CDR3 DNA reads TGTGCCAGCAGTGATTTTCCGGACAGGGGAAACACAGATACGCAGTATTTT.

The V gene is TRBV7-6, the J gene TRBJ2-1; tentative D call: TRBD2 (5 bases). Per germline, CDR1 SGHVS and CDR2 FNYEAQ. The CDR3 length is 13 residues. V was trimmed by 5 bases and J by 4 bases, leaving 9 bases between them. The CDR3 region is CASSKADYNEQFF. The CDR3 DNA follows: TGTGCCAGCAGCAAAGCGGATTACAATGAGCAGTTCTTC.

The V and J genes are TRBV7-9 and TRBJ1-2; 10 bases are shared with TRBD1. The length of the CDR3 is 17 residues. The V segment lost 2 bases and the J segment 7 bases; nucleotides outside the gene matches: 13. The germline CDR1 and CDR2 sequences are SEHNR and FQNEAQ (reference sequence). CDR3 residues: CASSLSGLGQGKSGYTF. In nucleotides, the CDR3 is TGTGCCAGCAGCTTATCAGGTTTGGGACAGGGGAAGAGTGGCTACACCTTC.

The CDR3 region is CASSFIGGYVGYTF. The CDR3 nucleotides are TGTGCCAGCAGCTTCATAGGGGGTTATGTAGGCTACACCTTC. This chain joins TRBV7-2 and TRBJ1-2; perhaps TRBD1 as D (6 bases). CDR1 is SGHTA and CDR2 is FQGNSA in the germline V gene. V was pared by 3 bases and J by 8 bases, with 16 bases between. The CDR3 loop spans 14 amino acids.

This clone was found once. This rearrangement joins TRBV5-4 to TRBJ1-2; TRBD1 might be the D (5 bases). Looked up from germline, CDR1 is SGHNT and CDR2 is YYREEE (reference sequence). The CDR3 spans 13 residues. Between the trimmed V and J ends, which lost 2 bases and 4 bases, there was a span of 9 bases. The CDR3 loop is CASSLDSLYGYTF. The CDR3 nucleotides read TGTGCCAGCAGCTTAGACAGCCTCTATGGCTACACCTTC.

Only one count was recorded for this clone. This chain links TRBV7-6 with TRBJ1-6; D is unclear. Trimming pared 8 bases from V and 6 bases from J, leaving 20 bases between. The CDR3 is 16 amino acids. CDR1 and CDR2 from the germline V gene are SGHVS and FNYEAQ. CDR3 bases: TGTGCCAGCGCGCTGGAAGGAGGATTCGGTAATTCACCCCTCCACTTT. It is translated as CASALEGGFGNSPLHF.

This clone was recorded a few times. The CDR3 loop reads CASSQQTPGTGTTGELFF. In nucleotides, the CDR3 is TGCGCCAGCAGCCAACAAACTCCCGGGACAGGGACCACCGGGGAGCTGTTTTTT. The chain employs TRBV4-1 and TRBJ2-2, with 9 bases fitting TRBD1. Germline V gene data show CDR1 as MGHRA and CDR2 as YSYEKL. This CDR3 has 18 amino acids. V lost 2 bases, J lost 4 bases, and 11 bases stayed unmatched.

This rearrangement joins TRBV7-6 to TRBJ2-1, with D unresolved. Per germline, CDR1 SGHVS and CDR2 FNYEAQ. Between the trimmed V and J ends, which lost 1 base and 8 bases, there was a span of 9 bases. The CDR3 covers 13 residues. Here the CDR3 DNA reads TGTGCCAGCAGCTTAGGAGGCGTCCATGAGCAGTTCTTC. Its translation is CASSLGGVHEQFF.

This clone was seen a few times. The chain couples TRBV5-1 to TRBJ2-7, with 7 bases matching TRBD1. After removal of 0 bases from V and 3 bases from J, the junction contained 6 bases not matched to a gene. There are 15 residues in the CDR3. In germline, CDR1 is SGHRS, CDR2 YFSETQ. CDR3 in DNA: TGCGCCAGCAGCTTGGGCAGGGGGTCTGACTACGAGCAGTACTTC. Translating it yields CASSLGRGSDYEQYF.

The chain carries TRBV9 and TRBJ2-1, with 12 bases identical to TRBD1. The CDR3 has 15 amino acids. The germline CDR1 and CDR2 sequences are SGDLS and YYNGEE. Trimming took 0 bases from V and 8 from J; bases not matched to a gene: 3. CDR3: CASSVGDRGHDEQFF. The CDR3 bases are TGTGCCAGCAGCGTAGGGGACAGGGGGCACGATGAGCAGTTCTTC.

The genes are TRBV7-2 and TRBJ1-1; D gene unclear. Looked up from germline, CDR1 is SGHTA and CDR2 is FQGNSA. The CDR3 extends over 13 amino acids. V dropped 3 bases and J dropped 4 bases, with 9 bases sitting between them. CDR3 sequence reads: CASSFKGGTEAFF. In nucleotides, the CDR3 is TGTGCCAGCAGCTTTAAGGGAGGCACTGAAGCTTTCTTT.

V gene TRBV7-2 combines with J gene TRBJ2-3, with 13 bases identical to TRBD2. V lost 3 bases, J lost 3 bases, and 12 bases stayed unmatched. CDR1 SGHTA and CDR2 FQGNSA come from the germline V gene. The CDR3 has 19 residues. The CDR3 loop is CASSFTSGGAYLGTDTQYF. The CDR3 DNA sequence: TGTGCCAGCAGCTTTACTAGCGGGGGGGCCTACTTGGGGACAGATACGCAGTATTTT.

The chain links TRBV7-4 to TRBJ1-2; D is perhaps TRBD1 (5 bases). V lost 2 bases to trimming and J lost 2 bases, with 21 bases between them. CDR1 and CDR2 from the germline V gene are SGHVT and SQSDAQ. The CDR3 contains 18 residues. The CDR3 here is CASSLTHIPGGQNYGYTF. CDR3 in DNA: TGTGCCAGCAGCTTAACCCACATCCCCGGGGGTCAGAACTATGGCTACACCTTC.

CDR3 in DNA: TGCGCCAGCAGCTTGGGGGGACAGGGTTACAATGAGCAGTTCTTC. Protein product: CASSLGGQGYNEQFF. The chain is built from TRBV5-1 and TRBJ2-1, with 9 bases matching TRBD1. The CDR3 contains 15 residues. The V gene end was trimmed by 0 bases and the J gene end by 4 bases; junction bases not matched to a gene: 2. Per germline, CDR1 SGHRS and CDR2 YFSETQ.

The genes are TRBV4-1 and TRBJ1-1; D might be TRBD1 (5 bases). Germline V gene data show CDR1 as MGHRA and CDR2 as YSYEKL. The CDR3 extends over 14 amino acids. Trimming shortened V by 4 bases and J by 3 bases, and 12 bases separated the two germline ends. The CDR3 DNA sequence: TGCGCCAGCAGCCCCGGACACATATACACTGAAGCTTTCTTT. It codes for CASSPGHIYTEAFF.

This sequence joins TRBV12-5 and TRBJ1-5, with 7 bases lining up with TRBD1. Germline V lookup: CDR1 LGHNT, CDR2 FRNRAP. The CDR3 sequence is 13 residues long. Trimming cost V 6 bases and J 9 bases; bases outside gene matches: 8. The CDR3 DNA is TGTGCTAGTGGCCTTGGACAGGAGATGCCCCAGCATTTT. This gives the protein CASGLGQEMPQHF.

The chain has TRBV4-1 and TRBJ1-5; D is ambiguous. The germline V gene has CDR1 MGHRA and CDR2 YSYEKL. This CDR3 spans 17 amino acids. V lost 4 bases and J 3 bases, leaving 19 bases between the germline ends. CDR3 DNA: TGCGCCAGCAGCCCACCACTTCGTACGGGTTTCAATCAGCCCCAGCATTTT. Translating it yields CASSPPLRTGFNQPQHF.

The chain recombines TRBV2 with TRBJ2-1, with TRBD1 matching 7 bases. Germline V gives CDR1 SNHLY, CDR2 FYNNEI. V was clipped by 5 bases and J by 7 bases; unmatched bases: 11. This CDR3 spans 15 amino acids. This CDR3 is CASSRDRVRLNEQFF. The CDR3 DNA reads as TGTGCCAGCAGTCGGGACAGAGTCCGTCTGAATGAGCAGTTCTTC.

This chain uses TRBV29-1 with TRBJ2-7; maybe TRBD1 (5 bases). V lost 6 bases, J lost 3 bases, and 18 bases lay in between. The CDR3 runs 14 residues. Germline V gene data show CDR1 as SQVTM and CDR2 as ANQGSEA. This CDR3 is CSVTFSDSNYEQYF. The CDR3 nucleotides read TGCAGCGTCACTTTTTCTGACAGCAACTACGAGCAGTACTTC.

This clone has a single count. The V call is TRBV15, the J call TRBJ2-5, with D possibly matching TRBD1 (6 bases). This CDR3 is 14 amino acids long. Trimming removed 5 bases at V and 5 bases at J, with 15 bases between. CDR1 and CDR2 from the germline V gene are LNHNV and YYDKDF (reference sequence). The CDR3 reads CATSQGHQWETQYF. The CDR3 DNA sequence: TGTGCCACCAGCCAGGGACACCAGTGGGAGACCCAGTACTTC.

The CDR3 is CASSLVGDRDNEQFF. Written as DNA, the CDR3 is TGTGCCAGCAGCTTGGTCGGGGACAGGGATAATGAGCAGTTCTTC. The chain recombines TRBV5-4 with TRBJ2-1, with TRBD1 matching over 9 bases. Germline V CDR1 and CDR2: SGHNT, YYREEE (reference sequence). The CDR3 is made up of 15 amino acids. Trimming cost V 0 bases and J 7 bases; bases outside gene matches: 5.

The V and J genes are TRBV2 and TRBJ2-2; TRBD2 is a possible D gene (5 bases). The CDR3 contains 14 residues. The ends were cut back, 6 bases at V and 8 bases at J, with 16 bases in the middle. The germline V gene has CDR1 SNHLY and CDR2 FYNNEI. The CDR3 reads CASSVASTNGELFF. The CDR3 coding sequence is TGTGCCAGCAGCGTAGCGTCAACGAATGGGGAGCTGTTTTTT.

The chain has TRBV4-1 and TRBJ2-7, with D possibly matching TRBD1 (6 bases). The CDR3 consists of 13 residues. Trimming shortened V by 3 bases and J by 3 bases, and 9 bases separated the two germline ends. Germline CDR1 and CDR2: MGHRA and YSYEKL. The CDR3 loop is CASSQDSYYEQYF. In DNA form, the CDR3 reads TGCGCCAGCAGCCAGGACAGCTACTACGAGCAGTACTTC.